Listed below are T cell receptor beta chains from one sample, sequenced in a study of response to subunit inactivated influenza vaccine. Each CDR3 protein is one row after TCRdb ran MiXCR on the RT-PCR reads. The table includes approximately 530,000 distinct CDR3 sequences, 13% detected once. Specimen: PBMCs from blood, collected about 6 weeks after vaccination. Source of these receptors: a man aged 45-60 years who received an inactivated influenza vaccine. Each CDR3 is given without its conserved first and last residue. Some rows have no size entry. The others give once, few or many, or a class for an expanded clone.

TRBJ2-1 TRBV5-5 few ASSLETGGLYNEQF
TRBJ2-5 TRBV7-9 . ASSFTDRVRGETQY
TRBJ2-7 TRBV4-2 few ASSQSRDTYEQY
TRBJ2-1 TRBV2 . ASSGRGRRDEQF
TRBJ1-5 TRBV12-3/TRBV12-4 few ASSTDGLSNQPQH
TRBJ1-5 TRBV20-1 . SARGGRQPQH
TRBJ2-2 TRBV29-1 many SVEFPANTGELF
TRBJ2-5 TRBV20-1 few SARPLSGGQTQY
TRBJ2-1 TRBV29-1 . SVALRNEQF
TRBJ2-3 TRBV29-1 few SVEASGTDTQY
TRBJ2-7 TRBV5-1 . ASSLERDPYEQY
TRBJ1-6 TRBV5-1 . ASSEFGDSPLH
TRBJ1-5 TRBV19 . ASRFGTGPNQPQH
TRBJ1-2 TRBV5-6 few ASSPSRGQGNYGYT
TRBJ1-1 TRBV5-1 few ASSQTGRTEAF
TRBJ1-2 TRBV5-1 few ASSPWQQTAYGYT
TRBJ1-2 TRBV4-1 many ASSQEESLVNYGYT
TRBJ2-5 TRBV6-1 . ASSNSRSAETQY
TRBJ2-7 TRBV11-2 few ASAPGLAADEQY
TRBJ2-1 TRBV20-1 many SAHDRGLGDEQF
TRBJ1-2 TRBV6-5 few ASSNTGTGLRFYGYT
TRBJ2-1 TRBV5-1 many ASSYLAGSSSYNEQF
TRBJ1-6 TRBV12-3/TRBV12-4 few ASTNRQGRYNSPLH
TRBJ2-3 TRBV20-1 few SADTTDTQY
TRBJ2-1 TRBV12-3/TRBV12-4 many ASNPGGSYNEQF
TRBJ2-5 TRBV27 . ASSFLANQETQY
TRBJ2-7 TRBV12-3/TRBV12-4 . ASSFRDRGHEQY
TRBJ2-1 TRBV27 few ASSLWLAGGHVQNEQF
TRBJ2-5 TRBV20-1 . SARPKTPQGAFETQY
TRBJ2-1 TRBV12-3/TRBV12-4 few ASSLGTLSYNEQF